This T cell receptor (beta chain) came from a study of cytotoxic CD8 clonotypes in ibrutinib-treated CLL (dated by TCRdb to the early 2020s). About the study as a whole: In this cohort, approximately 15 patients were treatment-naive and about a dozen were relapsed/refractory, while around 17 had unmutated IGHV. Responses were partial in 24 patients and complete in 2; after median about 63 months follow-up, roughly 14 stayed in remission and roughly twelve progressed. Samples at response were collected after a median of about 12 months of treatment, with a range of about 6 to 40 months. Samples averaged roughly 280,000 productive templates and 90,000 to 100,000 productive rearrangements. Longitudinal samples were available for about 30% of the roughly 86 trial participants. Cryopreserved peripheral blood mononuclear cells were obtained before treatment, at response, and at either sustained remission or disease progression. General findings and caveats noted by the study authors: Clonality increased at ibrutinib response, stayed stable in sustained remission, and fell back toward baseline at progression. Sustained-remission and progressing patients did not have matched sampling times, and lymph node repertoires were not examined. Public clonotypes were found to be uncommon and were observed to contract or remain stable during treatment; the increase in clonality was shown to reflect expansion of private clonotypes at ibrutinib response. Baseline clonality exceeded that of age-matched healthy donors and correlated strongly with circulating CD8+ T-cell counts.

For TCR beta library preparation, about 1.8 micrograms of genomic DNA were isolated from cryopreserved PBMCs. Longitudinal blood samples from CLL patients on ibrutinib monotherapy were analyzed using high-throughput TCR beta sequencing. The patients took part in an open-label, single-center phase 2 trial of ibrutinib monotherapy. Details on this clone: Its recognized antigen is unknown. Within one base of it there is no much larger clone, and no base qualities were kept.

A MiSeq instrument was used for deep resolution sequencing, which targeted depths ranging from 1 in 1 million up to 1 in 200,000 T cells, with coverage averaging 10x for each clonotype. TCR beta libraries were generated with the immunoSEQ hsTCRB Kit. Processing in the source paper ran as follows. The data were analyzed with ImmunoSEQ Analyzer and ImmunoSEQ Data Assistant, and V, D and J gene assignments followed IMGT definitions. Clonality, which ranges from 0 to 1, was calculated as one minus the normalized Shannon entropy of productive rearrangement frequencies. Only overrepresented clonotypes making up at least 0.05% of the repertoire of each patient were included in the public clonotype analysis. Repertoires from around 13 age-matched healthy donors in immuneACCESS were used as clonality controls. As stored in TCRdb, this immuneACCESS dataset retains in-frame rearrangements with V and J assigned. A fraction of the clones does not appear; measured against another copy, unresolved V genes explain less than half of the discrepancy, and the remainder lacks a known reason. V and J calls and clone size come straight from that table; D and trimming were deduced from the DNA. In this sample the table shows about 24,000 clones, about four fifths of which occur a single time. The ten largest clones add up to around 8.3% of the sample.

The V and J ends are trimmed by 6 bases and 4 bases, leaving 10 bases between them. Including cysteine and phenylalanine, the CDR3 has 12 amino acids. Only CDR3 DNA is held: 36 bases, read in frame from base 1. The germline V gene specifies MDHEN as CDR1 and SYDVKM as CDR2. This TCR came from a human donor with chronic lymphocytic leukemia. Recombination joined TRBV28 with TRBJ2-7; the D gene assignment is ambiguous. The material sequenced was PBMCs, taken before ibrutinib treatment. The nucleotides are TGTGCCAGCAGCCCCCCCCTATACGAGCAGTACTTC. This codes for CASSPPLYEQYF.